This T cell receptor (beta chain) came from a study of blood T cell repertoires in COVID-19. Study-wide context: COVID-19 samples, acute and convalescent, were from the United States, Italy and Spain. In each case, the material was cDNA or gDNA derived from T cells, B-cell-depleted T cells, or PBMCs.

Per the original methods: Amplification with reference gene primers provided the estimates of nucleated cell counts. Some clones are missing from TCRdb's copy, which holds only in-frame ones; the method was immunoSEQ multiplex PCR. V, J and clone size were drawn from that table, and D and trimming were deduced from the DNA. The sample lists over 200,000 clones, about four fifths occurring once. The CDR3 is 12 residues long. Germline loops: CDR1 SQVTM, CDR2 ANQGSEA. V was clipped by 1 base and J by 9 bases, with 10 bases between them. The TCR was taken from a man at least 80 years old with acute or convalescent COVID-19. Specimen: peripheral blood. The chain joins TRBV29-1 to TRBJ2-1; maybe TRBD1 (6 bases). CDR3 in DNA: TGCAGCGTTGAAGGGGGGACAATTGAGCAGTTCTTC. Amino acid sequence: CSVEGGTIEQFF.